These 17 T cell receptor beta chains originate from one sample sequenced in a study of cytomegalovirus exposure and HLA in healthy donors. It was with 60 Vbeta and 13 Jbeta primers that the PCR ran. This table comes from immunoSEQ multiplex PCR, and its TCRdb copy is limited to in-frame clones, with some not included. The sample yields 150,000 to 200,000 clones, about 65% seen once. The sequenced material came from PBMCs. The receptor source for this set is a girl between 5 and 17 years old in good health and CMV-seronegative.

The V and J genes are TRBV4-3 and TRBJ1-5, with a possible D match to TRBD1 (5 bases). Germline values: CDR1 LGHNA, CDR2 YSLEER. This CDR3 has 15 residues. V was cut by 0 bases and J by 3 bases, with 9 bases left in between. The CDR3 loop reads CASSQEAGNNQPQHF. Written as DNA, the CDR3 is TGCGCCAGCAGCCAAGAGGCAGGGAACAATCAGCCCCAGCATTTT.

In its sample, this clone was seen a few times. One end of the junction fails to match germline, which may point to a read error. V is TRBV19 and J is TRBJ1-1; TRBD1 might be the D (6 bases). Germline CDR1 reads LNHDA; CDR2 reads SQIVND (reference sequence). This CDR3 is 14 amino acids long. DNA for the CDR3: TGTGCCAGTAGTCTAGACAGGATGAACACTGAAGCTTTCTTT. Translated: CASSLDRMNTEAFF.

The chain recombines TRBV6-1 with TRBJ2-7; 7 bases are shared with TRBD2. The length of the CDR3 is 12 residues. The V gene end was trimmed by 8 bases and the J gene end by 2 bases; junction bases not matched to a gene: 3. Germline V gives CDR1 MNHNS, CDR2 SASEGT. CDR3 coding DNA: TGTGCCAGCGCTCGGGGGGCCTACGAGCAGTACTTC. Translating gives CASARGAYEQYF.

V and J are TRBV5-1 and TRBJ2-1; 10 bases are shared with TRBD2. With V trimmed by 0 bases and J by 10 bases, 7 bases remained unmatched. The CDR3 sequence is 15 residues long. Germline loops: CDR1 SGHRS, CDR2 YFSETQ. The CDR3 region has the DNA TGCGCCAGCAGCTTGGCTTTAGCGGGGGGTTTAGAGCAGTTCTTC. The encoded protein is CASSLALAGGLEQFF.

This chain connects TRBV15 to TRBJ2-4, with D unclear. Per germline, CDR1 LNHNV and CDR2 YYDKDF (reference sequence). This CDR3 comprises 15 residues. The ends were cut back, 6 bases at V and 0 bases at J, with 12 bases in the middle. For the CDR3, the DNA is TGTGCCACCAGTCCCCGGAGAGGAGCCAAAAACATTCAGTACTTC. It is translated as CATSPRRGAKNIQYF.

This clone occurred once. The V gene is TRBV21-1, the J gene TRBJ2-7; the listed D gene, TRBD1, was not tested against the DNA. TRBV21-1 is given as a pseudogene. The CDR3 extends over 13 amino acids. CDR3 in DNA: TGTGCCAGGACAGGACAGGGGCGCTACGAGCAGTACTTC. This sequence encodes CARTGQGRYEQYF.

This chain links TRBV19 with TRBJ1-1, with D unclear. V lost 5 bases to trimming and J lost 1 base, with 8 bases between them. In germline, CDR1 is LNHDA, CDR2 SQIVND (reference sequence). The CDR3 length is 13 residues. CDR3 coding DNA: TGTGCCAGTAGTTATCAGGAGAACACTGAAGCTTTCTTT. Its translation is CASSYQENTEAFF.

The genes are TRBV5-1 and TRBJ1-1, with D perhaps TRBD1 (6 bases). The ends were cut back, 3 bases at V and 7 bases at J, with 16 bases in the middle. The length of the CDR3 is 14 residues. Germline CDR1 reads SGHRS; CDR2 reads YFSETQ. The CDR3 DNA reads as TGCGCCAGCAGCTCCCTCGGGAGGGGGAATGAAGCTTTCTTT. Protein: CASSSLGRGNEAFF.

The chain recombines TRBV27 with TRBJ1-1, with D hard to call. The ends were cut back, 5 bases at V and 0 bases at J, with 7 bases in the middle. CDR1 is MNHEY, CDR2 SMNVEV, per germline (reference sequence). CDR3 length: 13 residues. The CDR3 region is CASSGGLNTEAFF. The CDR3 coding sequence is TGTGCCAGCAGTGGAGGGTTGAACACTGAAGCTTTCTTT.

This clone has just a few counts. This chain uses TRBV2 with TRBJ1-1, with 7 nucleotides matching TRBD1. Germline assignment: CDR1 SNHLY and CDR2 FYNNEI. This CDR3 has 12 amino acids. J was trimmed by 7 bases and V by 6 bases; bases with no gene match: 5. The CDR3 DNA is TGTGCCAGCAGGGACCCAGGGGGTGAAGCTTTCTTT. The encoded protein is CASRDPGGEAFF.

The genes are TRBV27 and TRBJ1-2, with D possibly TRBD1 on 6 matching bases. Germline CDR1 MNHEY, CDR2 SMNVEV (reference sequence). This CDR3 spans 16 amino acids. V lost 6 bases to trimming and J lost 1 base, with 18 bases between them. The CDR3 protein is CASSLISDRVNYGYTF. The CDR3 region has the DNA TGTGCCAGCAGCCTCATATCGGACAGAGTTAACTATGGCTACACCTTC.

This chain uses TRBV6-6 with TRBJ1-4; no clear D. Germline lookup yields CDR1 MNHNY and CDR2 SVGAGI (reference sequence). Trimming shortened V by 6 bases and J by 7 bases, and 12 bases separated the two germline ends. The CDR3 loop spans 13 amino acids. CDR3 loop: CASSHREGEKLFF. As DNA, the CDR3 is TGTGCCAGCAGCCACAGAGAGGGTGAAAAACTGTTTTTT.

The gene calls are TRBV7-2 and TRBJ2-5; 13 bases line up with TRBD2. The V gene's germline CDR1 is SGHTA and CDR2 FQGNSA. The CDR3 sequence is 17 residues long. Germline trimming cut 0 bases from V and 1 base from J; bases unmatched to any gene: 2. The CDR3 loop is CASSLALAGGTQETQYF. CDR3 coding DNA: TGTGCCAGCAGCTTAGCACTAGCGGGGGGGACCCAAGAGACCCAGTACTTC.

The rearrangement joins TRBV6-5 to TRBJ1-4; possibly TRBD1 for D (5 bases). The CDR3 length is 13 residues. V lost 6 bases and J lost 4, with 9 bases in between. Looked up from germline, CDR1 is MNHEY and CDR2 is SVGAGI. The CDR3: CASRQGFNEKLFF. CDR3 nucleotides: TGTGCCAGCAGGCAGGGTTTTAATGAAAAACTGTTTTTT.

This clone has just a few counts. The chain has TRBV7-9 and TRBJ1-5; possible D gene TRBD1, 6 bases. Trimming shortened V by 4 bases and J by 1 base, and 8 bases separated the two germline ends. The CDR3 runs to 14 residues. CDR1 SEHNR and CDR2 FQNEAQ come from the germline V gene (reference sequence). DNA for the CDR3: TGTGCCAGCAGCTCAGGGGACAGCAATCAGCCCCAGCATTTT. Translation: CASSSGDSNQPQHF.

This clone has more than one count but fewer than ten. The gene calls are TRBV5-1 and TRBJ1-1; the match to TRBD1 covers 8 bases. The CDR3 runs 15 residues. V trimming: 4 bases; J trimming: 5 bases; junction bases outside the gene matches: 10. The germline gives CDR1 SGHRS, CDR2 YFSETQ. CDR3 region: CASSKGGQGGTEAFF. As DNA, the CDR3 is TGCGCCAGCAGCAAGGGCGGACAGGGAGGGACTGAAGCTTTCTTT. The whole variable domain, filled in from reference TRBV5-1 and TRBJ1-1, reads KAGVTQTPRYLIKTRGQQVTLSCSPISGHRSVSWYQQTPGQGLQFLFEYFSETQRNKGNFPGRFSGRQFSNSRSEMNVSTLELGDSALYLCASSKGGQGGTEAFFGQGTRLTVV.

This chain connects TRBV5-1 to TRBJ2-7; possibly TRBD2 for D (6 bases). V was shortened by 0 bases and J by 6 bases, with 10 bases between the two germline ends. Germline CDR1 is SGHRS and CDR2 is YFSETQ. There are 13 residues in the CDR3. CDR3 in DNA: TGCGCCAGCAGCTTGGCGAGGGGAGGCGAGCAGTACTTC. Protein sequence: CASSLARGGEQYF. The entire variable domain, with the rest obtained from reference TRBV5-1 and TRBJ2-7, is as follows: KAGVTQTPRYLIKTRGQQVTLSCSPISGHRSVSWYQQTPGQGLQFLFEYFSETQRNKGNFPGRFSGRQFSNSRSEMNVSTLELGDSALYLCASSLARGGEQYFGPGTRLTVT.